The 20 T cell receptor beta chains below all came from one sample that was sequenced in a study of blood T cell repertoires in COVID-19. TCRdb keeps only in-frame clones here, not all; method: immunoSEQ multiplex PCR. There are more than 200,000 clones in the sample; 80% to 90% occur only once, and more than 8% lies in the top ten. Sequencing input: peripheral blood. The receptors derive from a woman aged 45-59 years with acute or convalescent COVID-19.

Note on this clone: One junction end disagrees with the germline gene, perhaps due to a read error. This rearrangement joins TRBV5-1 to TRBJ1-2; D unresolved. Germline-derived CDR1 and CDR2 are SGHRS and YFSETQ. The CDR3 has 12 amino acids. As DNA, the CDR3 is TGCGCCAGCAGATTGGGGAGCTATGGCTACACCTTC. Translating gives CASRLGSYGYTF. Full variable domain (rest looked up from reference TRBV5-1 and TRBJ1-2): KAGVTQTPRYLIKTRGQQVTLSCSPISGHRSVSWYQQTPGQGLQFLFEYFSETQRNKGNFPGRFSGRQFSNSRSEMNVSTLELGDSALYLCASRLGSYGYTFGSGTRLTVV.

V usage is TRBV6-5 and J usage is TRBJ2-7; the D gene is possibly TRBD2 (6 bases). Looked up from germline, CDR1 is MNHEY and CDR2 is SVGAGI. This CDR3 has 13 amino acids. V was shortened by 7 bases and J by 1 base, with 11 bases between the two germline ends. CDR3 sequence: CASTDGSSYEQYF. For the CDR3, the DNA is TGTGCCAGCACGGACGGGAGTTCCTACGAGCAGTACTTC.

The chain employs TRBV3-1 (or the pseudogene TRBV3-2) and TRBJ1-1; D is perhaps TRBD1 (5 bases). The CDR3 runs 12 residues. Per germline, CDR1 LGHDT and CDR2 YNNKEL (reference sequence). Trimming shortened V by 7 bases and J by 4 bases, and 10 bases separated the two germline ends. The CDR3 loop is CASTSGITEAFF. The CDR3, as DNA: TGTGCCAGCACTTCAGGGATCACTGAAGCTTTCTTT.

The genes are TRBV5-5 and TRBJ1-2; the match to TRBD1 covers 7 bases. Germline V CDR1 and CDR2: SGHKS, YYEKEE (reference sequence). Trimming took 0 bases from V and 5 from J; bases not matched to a gene: 7. This CDR3 comprises 15 residues. CDR3 DNA: TGTGCCAGCAGCTTGGACAGGGGAGTCATATATGGCTACACCTTC. Encoded protein: CASSLDRGVIYGYTF.

The chain recombines TRBV7-8 with TRBJ1-4, with D tentatively TRBD1 (6 bases). Trimming removed 4 bases from V and 6 bases from J, with 12 bases in between. There are 14 residues in the CDR3. Germline values: CDR1 SGHVS, CDR2 FQNEAQ. The DNA for the CDR3 is TGTGCCAGCAGCTCGAACAGGGCGTATGAAAAACTGTTTTTT. It yields the protein CASSSNRAYEKLFF.

This chain joins TRBV6-1 and TRBJ1-6; 10 nucleotides align to TRBD1. Germline V gene lookup returns CDR1 MNHNS and CDR2 SASEGT. V lost 2 bases, J lost 9 bases, and 4 bases stayed unmatched. The CDR3 sequence is 15 residues long. The CDR3 reads CASSERDRGFSPLHF. The DNA of the CDR3 is TGTGCCAGCAGTGAACGGGACAGGGGTTTTTCACCCCTCCACTTT.

The rearrangement links TRBV5-1 to TRBJ1-4; 12 bases fit TRBD1. CDR1 is SGHRS and CDR2 is YFSETQ in the germline V gene. J gave up 6 bases and V 4 bases, and 4 bases lay outside the gene matches. This CDR3 region has 15 residues. CDR3 sequence reads: CASSSGTGGDEKLFF. CDR3 in DNA: TGCGCCAGCAGCAGTGGGACAGGGGGCGATGAAAAACTGTTTTTT.

This chain links TRBV27 with TRBJ2-1; possibly TRBD2 for D (9 bases). Trimming pared 8 bases from V and 8 bases from J, leaving 19 bases between. The V gene's germline CDR1 is MNHEY and CDR2 SMNVEV (reference sequence). The CDR3 is 14 amino acids. CDR3 in DNA: TGTGCCAGCCAGGGGGCGGGAGGGCCCTATGAGCAGTTCTTC. Protein sequence: CASQGAGGPYEQFF.

The chain links TRBV6-1 to TRBJ2-5; 8 bases line up with TRBD1. Germline CDR1 MNHNS, CDR2 SASEGT. The CDR3 has 14 amino acids. The trim removed 3 bases at V and 1 base at J, leaving 1 base unmatched. CDR3 sequence reads: CASSDRGLQETQYF. In nucleotides, the CDR3 is TGTGCCAGCAGTGACAGGGGGCTCCAAGAGACCCAGTACTTC.

The rearrangement uses TRBV28 and TRBJ1-2; tentative D call: TRBD1 (6 bases). Per the germline V gene, CDR1 is MDHEN and CDR2 is SYDVKM. The CDR3 consists of 11 residues. The V gene lost 4 bases and the J gene lost 8 bases, with 8 bases spanning the gap. This CDR3 reads CASSYRDGYTF. For the CDR3, the DNA is TGTGCCAGCAGTTACAGGGACGGCTACACCTTC.

About this clone: This same CDR3 is encoded by further DNA sequences in the sample. V is TRBV6-5 and J is TRBJ2-1; no clear D gene. The V end lost 6 bases, the J end lost 5 bases, and 11 bases lay between the germline ends. CDR3 length: 13 amino acids. The V gene's germline CDR1 is MNHEY and CDR2 SVGAGI. DNA for the CDR3: TGTGCCAGCAGCCGAAACGGAGACAATGAGCAGTTCTTC. Its translation is CASSRNGDNEQFF.

This clone was seen more than once but under ten times. This rearrangement joins TRBV6-6 to TRBJ2-7, with TRBD1 as a possible D gene (6 bases). V was pared by 5 bases and J by 6 bases, with 17 bases between. This CDR3 region has 14 residues. CDR1 MNHNY and CDR2 SVGAGI come from the germline V gene (reference sequence). DNA of the CDR3: TGTGCCAGCAGTCCGACAGTGGGGGCCGTCGAGCAGTACTTC. Residues: CASSPTVGAVEQYF.

J is TRBJ1-2 and V is TRBV6-5, with 9 positions matching TRBD1. Germline CDR1 reads MNHEY; CDR2 reads SVGAGI. V lost 5 bases to trimming and J lost 7 bases; unmatched junction nucleotides: 11. CDR3 size: 15 residues. CDR3 sequence reads: CASSPHLGTGTGYTF. The CDR3 DNA sequence: TGTGCCAGCAGTCCCCACCTCGGGACAGGGACTGGCTACACCTTC.

V usage is TRBV11-2 and J usage is TRBJ2-3; the D is unclear. CDR1 and CDR2 (germline): SGHAT, FQNNGV. This CDR3 comprises 14 residues. V gave up 2 bases and J gave up 7 bases, with 13 bases separating them. The CDR3 region has the DNA TGTGCCAGCAGCTTAAAGCTCCAACCTAATACGCAGTATTTT. Protein sequence: CASSLKLQPNTQYF.

V is TRBV27 and J is TRBJ2-7; 8 nucleotides agree with TRBD1. Unmatched junction bases numbered 7, after V lost 4 bases and J lost 2 bases. CDR1 is MNHEY and CDR2 is SMNVEV in the germline V gene (reference sequence). The CDR3 is 15 amino acids. CDR3 amino acids: CASSSAGTGPYEQYF. CDR3 nucleotide sequence: TGTGCCAGCAGTTCCGCCGGGACAGGACCCTACGAGCAGTACTTC.

J is TRBJ1-2 and V is TRBV2; 8 nucleotides align to TRBD1. CDR1 is SNHLY, CDR2 FYNNEI, per germline. V lost 4 bases, J lost 6 bases, and 10 bases stayed unmatched. CDR3 length: 15 residues. CDR3 nucleotides: TGTGCCAGCAGTGTCCAGGGGGCAAAAGTCGATGGCTACACCTTC. Translation: CASSVQGAKVDGYTF.

The V and J genes are TRBV5-4 and TRBJ2-7; 10 positions match TRBD1. Losses at the gene ends were 2 bases for V and 2 bases for J; bases not matched to a gene: 10. The CDR3 has 17 amino acids. Germline V gene lookup returns CDR1 SGHNT and CDR2 YYREEE (reference sequence). CDR3 nucleotide sequence: TGTGCCAGCAGCTTAACCAGACAGGGGGCAGGGACCTACGAGCAGTACTTC. Encoded protein: CASSLTRQGAGTYEQYF.

The chain's CDR3 is CATSDSRGGIYNEQFF. The CDR3 coding sequence is TGTGCCACCAGTGACTCGAGAGGGGGAATCTACAATGAGCAGTTCTTC. The chain uses TRBV24-1 and TRBJ2-1; possible D gene TRBD1, 6 bases. V gave up 4 bases and J gave up 3 bases, with 15 bases separating them. The V gene's germline CDR1 is KGHDR and CDR2 SFDVKD. There are 16 residues in the CDR3.

CDR3 nucleotides: TGCGCCAGTAGGGGCGGGGGGAATGAGCAGTTCTTC. Translating it yields CASRGGGNEQFF. The rearrangement links TRBV5-1 to TRBJ2-1, with 8 bases fitting TRBD2. This CDR3 has 12 residues. Germline V lookup: CDR1 SGHRS, CDR2 YFSETQ. Trimming removed 8 bases from V and 7 bases from J; junction bases left unmatched: 5.

Regarding this clone: The sample carries other DNA sequences with the same CDR3. This rearrangement joins TRBV9 to TRBJ2-7, with a possible D match to TRBD1 (6 bases). CDR3 length: 15 residues. Per germline, CDR1 SGDLS and CDR2 YYNGEE. Trimming pared 0 bases from V and 0 bases from J, leaving 10 bases between. CDR3 in amino acids: CASSVGRGSSYEQYF. The CDR3 DNA is TGTGCCAGCAGCGTAGGTAGGGGGAGCTCCTACGAGCAGTACTTC.